The rows below give T cell receptor beta chains drawn from one sample of a study of cytomegalovirus exposure and HLA in healthy donors. Profiling relied on immunoSEQ multiplex PCR, and the TCRdb table lists in-frame clones only, not all of them. The sample consists of some 140,000 clones, approximately 75% of them appearing once. Source material: PBMCs. The receptor source for this set is a middle-aged man in good health and CMV-seropositive. Each CDR3 is given without its conserved first and last residue. Size tells how often a clone was seen (once, few, many) or the class of an expanded clone, and some rows leave it out.

v_call cdr3_length clone_size cdr3_aa
TRBV20-1 9 - SASLQETQY
TRBV28 11 - ASSISLATEAF
TRBV4-2 11 - ASSQGERGEQY
TRBV6-1 14 - ASSDPGQGTADTQY
TRBV10-3 10 - AISEVLGEQY
TRBV5-1 13 few ASSLSGQITDTQY
TRBV19 13 - ASSTGDSGANVLT
TRBV9 13 - ASSVEGGLNSPLH
TRBV7-2 14 - ASSIQGAVGGTEAF
TRBV2 11 once ASSVDSNYGYT
TRBV7-2 11 - ASSSLDSVIQY
TRBV18 15 - ASSPLSGTGGSNEQF
TRBV7-6 12 - ASSLVTRDYGYT
TRBV7-8 12 once ASSSPLRGGEQY
TRBV9 13 - ASSGHSQGGETQY
TRBV28 11 - ASRGGLTETQY
TRBV29-1 12 - SVEEGSGAQPQH
TRBV11-3 12 few ASSPGQGYTEAF
TRBV18 13 - ASSKPGQERYEQY
TRBV11-3 11 - ASSLDGGVDQY
TRBV7-9 13 - ASSRARQGLYEQY
TRBV4-1 14 few ASSQSRDRTNEKLF
TRBV10-2 13 once ASSPGTGGTDTQY
TRBV19 13 - ASTPDRGPNNEQF
TRBV2 11 few ASSWRVQETQY
TRBV5-1 9 - ASSADRWKY
TRBV7-9 13 - ASSNRGSGDEKLF
TRBV19 14 few ASSLRAGGPGNEQF
TRBV7-9 11 - ASSLGRQGGTF
TRBV7-2 14 - ASSLVSGRVNNEQF
TRBV9 15 - ASSVARGTSGSDEQF
TRBV18 12 - ASSATGKLQPQH
TRBV5-1 10 - ASSLEGEGYT
TRBV5-8 13 - ASSFWTGTNYGYT
TRBV4-1 12 - ASSQDGGFGEQY
TRBV27 13 - ASRSRQAVHSPLH
TRBV29-1 13 few SVDPVPTGSETQY
TRBV7-2 12 - ASSLAGGGQPQH
TRBV11-2 13 few ASSLEPRSSYEQY
TRBV2 13 - ASRGNSGPTYEQY
TRBV14 10 - ASSHYTDTQY
TRBV29-1 11 once SGSRTSDDEQY
TRBV4-1 10 - ASSIGETEAF
TRBV27 9 - ASGYRDGYT
TRBV5-1 15 once ASRFAGTGGGNSPLH
TRBV29-1 13 - SVGGSVVAKNIQY
TRBV5-4 12 - ASSFGGQHSPLH
TRBV10-2 13 - ASSEPDRYNSPLH
TRBV5-1 14 - ASSLTAGGGTYEQY
TRBV20-1 9 few SANSGNTIY
TRBV11-3 14 few ASSKQGTTAGNEQF
TRBV25-1 15 - ASSDYPLRQGGNTIY
TRBV5-1 13 - ASSLGLAGSGEQF